This TCR delta chain comes out of a study of gamma-delta T cells after stem cell transplantation. TCRdb reanalysed the RT-PCR reads with CATT. The sample comprises over 2,000 delta-chain clones, roughly two fifths of which are singletons, and about a fifth rests with the top ten. The trim removed 3 bases at V and 9 bases at J, leaving 15 bases unmatched. Germline CDR1 is GEAIGNYY and CDR2 is EKD. The CDR3 spans 16 residues. The V call is TRDV2, the J call TRDJ1, with 10 bases lining up with TRDD3. The clonotype comes from a human donor. It is not recorded whose cells these are; they may come from a transplant donor. The sequenced sample was gamma-delta T cells. The CDR3 nucleotides are TGTGCCTGTGACTCAGTACTGGGGGATCCAAATTGGGAACTCATCTTT. It yields the protein CACDSVLGDPNWELIF.